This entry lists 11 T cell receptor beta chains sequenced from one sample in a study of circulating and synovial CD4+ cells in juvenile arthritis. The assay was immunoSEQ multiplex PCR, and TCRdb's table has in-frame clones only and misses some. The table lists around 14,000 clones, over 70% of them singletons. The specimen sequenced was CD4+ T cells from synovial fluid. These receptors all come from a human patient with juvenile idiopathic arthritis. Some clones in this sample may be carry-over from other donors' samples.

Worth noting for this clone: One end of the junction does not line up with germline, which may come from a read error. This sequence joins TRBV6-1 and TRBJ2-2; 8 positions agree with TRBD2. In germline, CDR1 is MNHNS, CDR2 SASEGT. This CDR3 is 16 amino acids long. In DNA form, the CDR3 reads TGTGTCAGCAGTGAACTAGTAGCGGGGTACACCGGGGAGCTGTTTTTT. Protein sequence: CVSSELVAGYTGELFF.

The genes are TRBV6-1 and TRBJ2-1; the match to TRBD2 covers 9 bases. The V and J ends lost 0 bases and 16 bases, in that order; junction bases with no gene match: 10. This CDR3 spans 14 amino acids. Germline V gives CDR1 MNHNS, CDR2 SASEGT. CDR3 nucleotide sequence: TGTGCCAGCAGTGAAGCGAGGGCGGGAGGGCCGACATTCTTC. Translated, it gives CASSEARAGGPTFF.

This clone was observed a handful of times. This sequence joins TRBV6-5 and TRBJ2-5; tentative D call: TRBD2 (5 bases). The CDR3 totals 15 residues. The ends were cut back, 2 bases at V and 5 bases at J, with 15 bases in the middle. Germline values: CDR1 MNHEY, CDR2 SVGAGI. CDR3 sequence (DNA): TGTGCCAGCAGTTACACGAGTCTGGAGGCGGAGACCCAGTACTTC. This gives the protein CASSYTSLEAETQYF.

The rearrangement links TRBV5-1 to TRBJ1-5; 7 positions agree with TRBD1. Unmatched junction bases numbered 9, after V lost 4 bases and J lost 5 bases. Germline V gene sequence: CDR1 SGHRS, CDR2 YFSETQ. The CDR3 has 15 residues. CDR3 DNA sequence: TGCGCCAGCAGCCGAACAACAGGGGAGGATCAGCCCCAGCATTTT. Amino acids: CASSRTTGEDQPQHF. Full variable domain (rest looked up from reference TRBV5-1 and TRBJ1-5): KAGVTQTPRYLIKTRGQQVTLSCSPISGHRSVSWYQQTPGQGLQFLFEYFSETQRNKGNFPGRFSGRQFSNSRSEMNVSTLELGDSALYLCASSRTTGEDQPQHFGDGTRLSIL.

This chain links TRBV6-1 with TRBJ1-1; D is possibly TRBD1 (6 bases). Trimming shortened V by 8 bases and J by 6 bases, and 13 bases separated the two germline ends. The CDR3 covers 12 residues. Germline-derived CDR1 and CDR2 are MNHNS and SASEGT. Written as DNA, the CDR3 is TGTGCCAGCCTCGGAAAGGGGGCTGAAGCTTTCTTT. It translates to CASLGKGAEAFF.

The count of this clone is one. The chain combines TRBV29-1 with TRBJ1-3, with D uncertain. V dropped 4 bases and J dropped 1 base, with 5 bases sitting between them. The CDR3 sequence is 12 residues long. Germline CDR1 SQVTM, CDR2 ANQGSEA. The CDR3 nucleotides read TGCAGCGTTGCGGGGTCTGGAAACACCATATATTTT. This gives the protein CSVAGSGNTIYF.

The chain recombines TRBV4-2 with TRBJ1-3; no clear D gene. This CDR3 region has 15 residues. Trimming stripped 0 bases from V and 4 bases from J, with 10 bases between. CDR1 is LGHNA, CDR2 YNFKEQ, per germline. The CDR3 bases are TGTGCCAGCAGCCAAGATCGGGTCTCCGGAAACACCATATATTTT. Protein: CASSQDRVSGNTIYF.

In DNA, the CDR3 is TGTGCCAGTAGGCGGGACGCCTGGGGTATTTCACCCCTCCACTTT. Translating it yields CASRRDAWGISPLHF. V is TRBV19 and J is TRBJ1-6, with a weak D call TRBD1 (5 bases). V was cut by 6 bases and J by 9 bases, with 18 bases left in between. The CDR3 is made up of 15 amino acids. Looked up from germline, CDR1 is LNHDA and CDR2 is SQIVND (reference sequence).

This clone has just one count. CDR3 sequence (DNA): TGTGCCAGCACGGGGACAGGGGGCTACAATGAGCAGTTCTTC. This sequence encodes CASTGTGGYNEQFF. The V gene is TRBV6-5, the J gene TRBJ2-1; the match to TRBD1 covers 11 bases. This CDR3 has 14 amino acids. With 7 bases clipped from V and 3 bases from J, the junction kept 2 bases outside the gene matches. Germline V CDR1 and CDR2: MNHEY, SVGAGI.

As DNA, the CDR3 is TGTGCCAGCAGTGGCGGACAGACGAACACTGAAGCTTTCTTT. The encoded protein is CASSGGQTNTEAFF. This rearrangement joins TRBV6-1 to TRBJ1-1; D might be TRBD1 (6 bases). From germline, CDR1 is MNHNS and CDR2 SASEGT. CDR3 length equals 14 residues. V shed 4 bases and J shed 1 base, with 10 bases lying between them.

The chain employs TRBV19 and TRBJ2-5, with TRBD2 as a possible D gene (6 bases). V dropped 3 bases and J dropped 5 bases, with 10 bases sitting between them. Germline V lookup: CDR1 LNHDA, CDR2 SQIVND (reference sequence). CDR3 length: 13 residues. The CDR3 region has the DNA TGTGCCAGTAGTATGATGCGGGGTGAGACCCAGTACTTC. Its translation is CASSMMRGETQYF.